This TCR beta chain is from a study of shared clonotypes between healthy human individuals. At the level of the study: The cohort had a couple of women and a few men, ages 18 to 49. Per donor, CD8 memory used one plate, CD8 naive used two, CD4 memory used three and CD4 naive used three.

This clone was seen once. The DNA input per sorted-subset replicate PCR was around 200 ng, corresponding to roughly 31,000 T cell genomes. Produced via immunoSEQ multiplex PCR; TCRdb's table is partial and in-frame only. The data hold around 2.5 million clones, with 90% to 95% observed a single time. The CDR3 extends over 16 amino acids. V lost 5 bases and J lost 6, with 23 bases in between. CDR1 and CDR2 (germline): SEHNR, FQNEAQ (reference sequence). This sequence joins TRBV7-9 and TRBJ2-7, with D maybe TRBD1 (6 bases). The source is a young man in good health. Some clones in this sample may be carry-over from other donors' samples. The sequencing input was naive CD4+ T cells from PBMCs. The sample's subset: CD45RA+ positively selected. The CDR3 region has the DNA TGTGCCAGCAGCCGACCCGGAACAGGGAACCCGCGCGAGCAGTACTTC. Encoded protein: CASSRPGTGNPREQYF.